The T cell receptor beta chain described here comes from a study of blood T cell repertoires in COVID-19. Background on the study: Samples came from the United States, Italy and Spain, spanning acute and convalescent COVID-19. T cells, B-cell-depleted T cells, or PBMCs supplied cDNA or gDNA.

Per the authors' pipeline: The assay estimated nucleated cells by amplifying reference gene primers. Profiled with immunoSEQ multiplex PCR; TCRdb holds only in-frame clones, not every one. From that table come the V and J calls and clone size; the DNA was used to work out D and trimming. The sample records fewer than 500,000 clones, about 89% being singletons. The CDR3 is 14 amino acids. Germline-derived CDR1 and CDR2 are SEHNR and FQNEAQ (reference sequence). Trimming at V came to 5 bases and at J to 2 bases, leaving 5 bases not matched to a gene. The material sequenced was peripheral blood. This TCR was sampled from a woman aged 25 to 45 with acute or convalescent COVID-19. V usage is TRBV7-9 and J usage is TRBJ2-7; the match to TRBD1 covers 8 bases. The DNA for the CDR3 is TGTGCCAGCAGCAGAGGGACAGGCACCTACGAGCAGTACTTC. Protein product: CASSRGTGTYEQYF. The whole variable domain, remainder taken from reference TRBV7-9 and TRBJ2-7, is DTGVSQNPRHKITKRGQNVTFRCDPISEHNRLYWYRQTLGQGPEFLTYFQNEAQLEKSRLLSDRFSAERPKGSFSTLEIQRTEQGDSAMYLCASSRGTGTYEQYFGPGTRLTVT.